Below are 9 T cell receptor beta chains sequenced from a single sample in a study of blood T cell repertoires in COVID-19 (dated by TCRdb to 2018 to 2021). Library preparation was by the immunoSEQ multiplex PCR assay. In TCRdb, the immuneACCESS table is reduced to in-frame sequences with V and J assigned. These tables do not hold every clone; where another copy was compared, an unresolved V gene accounts for under half, and the others remain unexplained. This sample comprises approximately 75,000 clones, approximately 79% of them detected only once. The ten most abundant clones make up just over 2.5% of the sample. The sequencing input was peripheral blood. Receptors originate from a human donor with acute or convalescent COVID-19. The donor label of this sample is uncertain.

The chain joins TRBV4-2 to TRBJ2-2; D might be TRBD2 (7 bases). The CDR3 sequence is 16 residues long. Germline lookup yields CDR1 LGHNA and CDR2 YNFKEQ. The V end was cut by 0 bases, the J end by 2 bases, with 10 bases between. The CDR3 region is CASSQDRGGNTGELFF. As DNA, the CDR3 is TGTGCCAGCAGCCAAGATCGCGGGGGCAACACCGGGGAGCTGTTTTTT.

This clone appeared a few times. The chain couples TRBV11-2 to TRBJ2-3, with TRBD2 matching over 12 bases. This CDR3 has 19 amino acids. The germline CDR1 and CDR2 sequences are SGHAT and FQNNGV. V shed 7 bases and J 1 base; nucleotides not matched to a gene: 15. The CDR3 DNA is TGTGCCAGCACCCTCCACCCCTGGGCTAGCGGGAGGGGCACAGATACGCAGTATTTT. It translates to CASTLHPWASGRGTDTQYF.

The J gene is TRBJ2-5, the V gene TRBV2, with D possibly TRBD1 on 6 matching bases. Trimming removed 6 bases at V and 2 bases at J, with 10 bases between. The CDR3 extends over 13 amino acids. Looked up from germline, CDR1 is SNHLY and CDR2 is FYNNEI. The CDR3 is CASSRDIQETQYF. DNA for the CDR3: TGTGCCAGCAGCCGGGACATTCAAGAGACCCAGTACTTC.

The chain joins TRBV18 to TRBJ1-1; no firm D call. The CDR3 spans 15 residues. Germline V gene data show CDR1 as KGHSH and CDR2 as LQKENI. Trimming cost V 3 bases and J 1 base, with 12 bases left between them. DNA of the CDR3: TGTGCCAGCTCACCGGGCTACCCACGGAACACTGAAGCTTTCTTT. It yields the protein CASSPGYPRNTEAFF.

The chain carries TRBV6-2 or TRBV6-3 and TRBJ2-5, with TRBD2 matching 11 bases. The J segment lost 7 bases and the V segment lost 2 bases, leaving 12 bases of the junction unmatched. This CDR3 spans 17 amino acids. Per the germline V gene, CDR1 is MNHEY and CDR2 is SVGEGT. The CDR3 DNA follows: TGTGCCAGCAGTTACCTAGGGACTAGCGGTACCTCAGGGACCCAGTACTTC. Its protein product is CASSYLGTSGTSGTQYF.

The chain employs TRBV2 and TRBJ1-6; no firm D call. Germline CDR1 is SNHLY and CDR2 is FYNNEI. The CDR3 sequence is 16 residues long. The V gene lost 4 bases and the J gene lost 4 bases, with 14 bases spanning the gap. As DNA, the CDR3 is TGTGCCAGCAGTGGGGCAGGTGGGCTTTATAATTCACCCCTCCACTTT. Encoded protein: CASSGAGGLYNSPLHF.

V usage is TRBV27 and J usage is TRBJ1-5, with 7 positions matching TRBD1. Trimming took 6 bases from V and 6 from J; bases not matched to a gene: 5. CDR3 size: 13 residues. CDR1 is MNHEY and CDR2 is SMNVEV in the germline V gene (reference sequence). CDR3 region: CASRTGSTQPQHF. The CDR3 DNA reads TGTGCCAGCAGGACAGGGTCGACTCAGCCCCAGCATTTT.

V is TRBV5-1 and J is TRBJ2-3; TRBD2 matches at 14 bases. Germline CDR1 and CDR2: SGHRS and YFSETQ. This CDR3 spans 15 amino acids. After removal of 4 bases from V and 4 bases from J, the junction contained 2 bases not matched to a gene. The CDR3 bases are TGCGCCAGCAGCGGACTAGCGGGGGGCGCAGATACGCAGTATTTT. This sequence encodes CASSGLAGGADTQYF.

This chain joins TRBV6-5 and TRBJ1-2; D not resolved. The germline V gene has CDR1 MNHEY and CDR2 SVGAGI. V was pared by 7 bases and J by 7 bases, with 22 bases between. The CDR3 extends over 15 amino acids. CDR3 DNA sequence: TGTGCCAGCACTCCAGCGCAGAGAGTTCTTGGTGGCTACACCTTC. It is translated as CASTPAQRVLGGYTF.